The next 9 T cell receptor beta chains were all read from a single sample in a study of PD-1 blockade in classical Hodgkin lymphoma (dated by TCRdb to the early 2020s). The library relied on the immunoSEQ multiplex PCR assay. TCRdb obtained this table from immuneACCESS and retained in-frame rearrangements with V and J assigned. These tables miss some clones; where compared with another copy, unresolved V genes account for less than half of the shortfall, and the remainder is unexplained. For this sample there are about 52,000 clones; 86% appear just once. The top ten hold approximately 7% of the sample. Per the publication, the time point label means: cycle 4 day 1 (C4D1), after six to seven weeks of nivolumab. All trial patients had relapsed after autologous stem cell transplantation, with cohorts A, B and C differing in prior brentuximab vedotin exposure. Source: peripheral blood mononuclear cells (PBMCs), taken before the fourth cycle of nivolumab. These receptors came from a human donor with classical Hodgkin lymphoma.

This clone is labeled medium-sized. The chain uses TRBV4-2 and TRBJ1-6; D is perhaps TRBD1 (5 bases). V was cut by 1 base and J by 13 bases, with 20 bases left in between. In germline, CDR1 is LGHNA, CDR2 YNFKEQ. The CDR3 spans 16 residues. For the CDR3, the DNA is TGTGCCAGCAGCCAAGTCCAGGGCAGTATTATGGCGCCCCTCCACTTT. Its protein is CASSQVQGSIMAPLHF.

The chain recombines TRBV27 with TRBJ2-1; D remains unclear. Germline V gene sequence: CDR1 MNHEY, CDR2 SMNVEV (reference sequence). CDR3 size: 16 residues. Trimming took 2 bases from V and 0 from J, leaving 11 bases between them. In DNA, the CDR3 is TGTGCCAGCAGTTTAGATATGACCAGCTCCTACAATGAGCAGTTCTTC. Translated: CASSLDMTSSYNEQFF.

The gene calls are TRBV28 and TRBJ2-2; weak D call: TRBD2 (6 bases). With 5 bases removed from V and 5 bases from J, the gap between germline ends came to 18 bases. The CDR3 is 16 amino acids. Germline values: CDR1 MDHEN, CDR2 SYDVKM. The CDR3 DNA reads TGTGCCAGCAGTGCTGCGGGGTGGGGTCGGACCGGGGAGCTGTTTTTT. Its protein is CASSAAGWGRTGELFF.

The genes are TRBV29-1 and TRBJ1-1; perhaps TRBD1 as D (5 bases). The CDR3 sequence is 11 residues long. Trimming took off 6 bases at V and 6 bases at J, with 11 bases between the two ends. Germline-derived CDR1 and CDR2 are SQVTM and ANQGSEA. CDR3 protein: CSVVWGPEAFF. CDR3 nucleotide sequence: TGCAGCGTGGTTTGGGGACCTGAAGCTTTCTTT.

The chain links TRBV10-2 to TRBJ2-5, with D unclear. With 4 bases removed from V and 2 bases from J, the gap between germline ends came to 8 bases. Per the germline V gene, CDR1 is WSHSY and CDR2 is SAAADI. The CDR3 covers 13 residues. The DNA of the CDR3 is TGCGCCAGCAGTGGACGGAGACAAGAGACCCAGTACTTC. This codes for CASSGRRQETQYF.

This rearrangement joins TRBV6-6 to TRBJ2-3; D possibly corresponds to TRBD2 (5 bases). Trimming shortened V by 8 bases and J by 0 bases, and 15 bases separated the two germline ends. CDR1 and CDR2 (germline): MNHNY, SVGAGI (reference sequence). The CDR3 has 15 amino acids. The CDR3 loop is CASSEGLASTDTQYF. The CDR3 nucleotides read TGTGCCAGCTCAGAGGGCCTGGCTAGCACAGATACGCAGTATTTT.

The genes are TRBV4-1 and TRBJ1-4, with D uncertain. There are 14 residues in the CDR3. The ends were cut back, 1 base at V and 7 bases at J, with 10 bases in the middle. The germline V gene encodes CDR1 MGHRA and CDR2 YSYEKL. The CDR3 is CASSQAPRGEKLFF. The CDR3 DNA sequence: TGCGCCAGCAGCCAAGCCCCCCGGGGTGAAAAACTGTTTTTT.

The V and J genes are TRBV19 and TRBJ1-1; TRBD1 is a possible D gene (5 bases). The CDR3 consists of 15 residues. The V gene lost 2 bases and the J gene lost 2 bases, with 12 bases spanning the gap. CDR1 and CDR2 (germline): LNHDA, SQIVND (reference sequence). In DNA form, the CDR3 reads TGTGCCAGTAGTATATCGGCAGGGATAAACACTGAAGCTTTCTTT. It translates to CASSISAGINTEAFF.

The chain has TRBV27 and TRBJ1-5, with 8 bases matching TRBD1. Trimming at V came to 4 bases and at J to 2 bases, leaving 1 base not matched to a gene. This CDR3 is 14 amino acids long. Germline V CDR1 and CDR2: MNHEY, SMNVEV (reference sequence). In DNA form, the CDR3 reads TGTGCCAGCAGTTCGACAGGGGGCAATCAGCCCCAGCATTTT. It translates to CASSSTGGNQPQHF.